At least ten counts were recorded for the clone carrying this TCR beta chain. As yet, its antigen is unknown. This sample stems from a study of CD8 T cells in ankylosing spondylitis. The study, taken as a whole, reports: Disease-associated clones were CD8+ and fairly uncommon in peripheral blood.

TCRdb reprocessed the 5' RACE reads with MiXCR, giving one entry per CDR3 protein. Seen here are approximately 100,000 distinct CDR3 sequences, roughly 8.3% observed once, and the top ten hold around a tenth. The sequence derives from a male donor with ankylosing spondylitis or in good health (not recorded which). The material sequenced was blood, either unsorted or a sorted T cell fraction (not recorded which).

CDR3 residues: CASSPTTGWGNQPQHF. DNA of the CDR3: TGTGCCAGCAGCCCGACGACAGGGTGGGGCAATCAGCCCCAGCATTTT. The chain is built from TRBV7-8 and TRBJ1-5; 7 bases match TRBD1. The trim removed 5 bases at V and 2 bases at J, leaving 9 bases unmatched. The CDR3 covers 16 residues. CDR1 and CDR2 (germline): SGHVS, FQNEAQ.